The clone carrying this TCR beta chain was found a few times. These data originate in a study of patients and donors after allogeneic stem cell transplantation. Via MiXCR, TCRdb re-called the RT-PCR reads, giving one row per CDR3 protein. The sample lists about a million distinct CDR3 sequences, 18% occurring once. The CDR3 spans 14 residues. Trimming took off 6 bases at V and 3 bases at J, with 12 bases between the two ends. This TCR came from a human donor who was either an allogeneic HSCT recipient or a stem cell or donor lymphocyte infusion donor (not recorded which). It is not recorded whose cells these are; they may come from a transplant donor. The V call is TRBV12-3 or TRBV12-4, the J call TRBJ1-5, with D unresolved. Sequenced material: blood, either unsorted or a sorted T cell fraction (not recorded which). CDR3: CASRYGSINQPQHF. CDR3 coding DNA: TGTGCCAGCAGATACGGCAGCATCAATCAGCCCCAGCATTTT.